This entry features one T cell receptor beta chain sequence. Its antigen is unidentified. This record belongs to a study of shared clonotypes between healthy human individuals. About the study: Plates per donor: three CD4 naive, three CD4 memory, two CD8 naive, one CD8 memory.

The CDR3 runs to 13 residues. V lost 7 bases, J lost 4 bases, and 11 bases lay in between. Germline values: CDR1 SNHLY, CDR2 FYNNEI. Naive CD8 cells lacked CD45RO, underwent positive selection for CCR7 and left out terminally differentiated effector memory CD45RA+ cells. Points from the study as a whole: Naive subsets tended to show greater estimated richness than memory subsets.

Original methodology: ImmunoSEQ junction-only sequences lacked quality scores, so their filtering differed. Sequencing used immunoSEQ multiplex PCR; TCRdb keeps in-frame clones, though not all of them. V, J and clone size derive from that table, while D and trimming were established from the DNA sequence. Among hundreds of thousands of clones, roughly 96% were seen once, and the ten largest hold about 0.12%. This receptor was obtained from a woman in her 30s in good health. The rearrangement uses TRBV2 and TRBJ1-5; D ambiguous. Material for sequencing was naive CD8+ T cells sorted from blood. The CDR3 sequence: CASISASNQPQHF. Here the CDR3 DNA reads TGTGCCAGCATCTCCGCCTCTAATCAGCCCCAGCATTTT.